This T cell receptor beta chain was retrieved from a study of blood T cell repertoires in COVID-19. Some clones are missing from TCRdb's copy, which holds only in-frame ones; the method was immunoSEQ multiplex PCR. Of some 210,000 clones listed, about 86% are singletons. Material: PBMCs or T cells enriched from blood (not recorded which). The origin of this receptor is a woman in her fifties or sixties with acute COVID-19.

The CDR3 protein is CASRVLGNTEAFF. CDR3 DNA: TGTGCCAGCAGGGTTCTAGGGAACACTGAAGCTTTCTTT. J is TRBJ1-1 and V is TRBV6-5; no firm D call. Germline V lookup: CDR1 MNHEY, CDR2 SVGAGI. Trimming took 6 bases from V and 1 from J, leaving 9 bases between them. The CDR3 spans 13 residues.